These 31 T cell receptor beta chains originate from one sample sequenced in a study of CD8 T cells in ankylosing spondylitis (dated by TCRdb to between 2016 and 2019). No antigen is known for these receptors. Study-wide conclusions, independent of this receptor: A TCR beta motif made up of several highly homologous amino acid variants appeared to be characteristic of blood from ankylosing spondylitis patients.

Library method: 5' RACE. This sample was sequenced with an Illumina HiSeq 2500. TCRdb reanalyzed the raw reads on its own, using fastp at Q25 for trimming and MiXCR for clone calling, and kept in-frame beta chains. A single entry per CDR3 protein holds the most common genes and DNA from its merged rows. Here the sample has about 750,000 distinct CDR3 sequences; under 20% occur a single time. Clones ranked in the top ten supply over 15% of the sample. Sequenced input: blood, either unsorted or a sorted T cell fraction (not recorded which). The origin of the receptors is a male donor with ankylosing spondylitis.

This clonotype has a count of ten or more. CDR3 DNA: TGCAGCGTTATGTGGGAACTCTCTGGAAACACCATATATTTT. It translates to CSVMWELSGNTIYF. The rearrangement joins TRBV29-1 to TRBJ1-3; D ambiguous. The CDR3 consists of 14 residues. Trimming removed 5 bases at V and 0 bases at J, with 11 bases between. Germline CDR1 reads SQVTM; CDR2 reads ANQGSEA.

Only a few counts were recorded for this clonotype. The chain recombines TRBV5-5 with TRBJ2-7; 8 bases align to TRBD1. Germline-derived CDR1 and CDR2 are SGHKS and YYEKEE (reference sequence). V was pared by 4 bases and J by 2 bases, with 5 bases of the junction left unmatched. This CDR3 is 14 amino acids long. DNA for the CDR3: TGTGCCAGCAGCCTCCGGACAGGGACCTACGAGCAGTACTTC. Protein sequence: CASSLRTGTYEQYF.

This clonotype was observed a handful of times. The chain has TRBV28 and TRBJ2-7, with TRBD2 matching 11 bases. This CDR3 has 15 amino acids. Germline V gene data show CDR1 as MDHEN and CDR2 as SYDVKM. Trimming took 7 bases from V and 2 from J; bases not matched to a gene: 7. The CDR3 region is CASIKGTSGTYEQYF. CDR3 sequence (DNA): TGTGCCAGCATCAAAGGGACTAGCGGAACCTACGAGCAGTACTTC.

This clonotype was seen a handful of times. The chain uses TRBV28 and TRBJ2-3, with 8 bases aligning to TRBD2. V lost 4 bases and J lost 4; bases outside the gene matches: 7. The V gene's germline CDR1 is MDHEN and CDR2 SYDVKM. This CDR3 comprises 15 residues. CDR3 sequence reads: CASSSLREVPDTQYF. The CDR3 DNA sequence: TGTGCCAGCAGTTCTTTGCGGGAGGTACCAGATACGCAGTATTTT.

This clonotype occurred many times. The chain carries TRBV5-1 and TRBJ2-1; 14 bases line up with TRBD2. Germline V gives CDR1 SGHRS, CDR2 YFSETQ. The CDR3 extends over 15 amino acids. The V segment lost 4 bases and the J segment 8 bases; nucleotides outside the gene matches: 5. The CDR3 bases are TGCGCCAGCAGCGCCGGACTAGCGGGAGGCGATGAGCAGTTCTTC. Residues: CASSAGLAGGDEQFF.

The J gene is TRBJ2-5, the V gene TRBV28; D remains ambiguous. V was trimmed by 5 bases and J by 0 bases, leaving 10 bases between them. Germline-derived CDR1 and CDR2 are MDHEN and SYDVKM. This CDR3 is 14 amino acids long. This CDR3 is CASSPRINQETQYF. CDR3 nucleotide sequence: TGTGCCAGCAGTCCCCGGATTAACCAAGAGACCCAGTACTTC.

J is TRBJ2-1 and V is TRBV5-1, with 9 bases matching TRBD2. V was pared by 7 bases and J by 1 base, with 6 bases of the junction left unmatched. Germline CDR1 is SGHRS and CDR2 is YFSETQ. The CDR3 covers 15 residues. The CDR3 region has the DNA TGCGCCAGCGGGGGGACTAGCCTTTCCTACAATGAGCAGTTCTTC. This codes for CASGGTSLSYNEQFF. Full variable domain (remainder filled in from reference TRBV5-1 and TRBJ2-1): KAGVTQTPRYLIKTRGQQVTLSCSPISGHRSVSWYQQTPGQGLQFLFEYFSETQRNKGNFPGRFSGRQFSNSRSEMNVSTLELGDSALYLCASGGTSLSYNEQFFGPGTRLTVL.

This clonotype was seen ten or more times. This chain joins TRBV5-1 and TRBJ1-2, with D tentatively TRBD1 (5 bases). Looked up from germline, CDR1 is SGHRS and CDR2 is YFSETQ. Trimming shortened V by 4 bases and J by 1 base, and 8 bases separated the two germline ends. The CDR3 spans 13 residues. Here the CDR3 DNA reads TGCGCCAGCAGCCTACAGGATAACTATGGCTACACCTTC. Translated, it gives CASSLQDNYGYTF.

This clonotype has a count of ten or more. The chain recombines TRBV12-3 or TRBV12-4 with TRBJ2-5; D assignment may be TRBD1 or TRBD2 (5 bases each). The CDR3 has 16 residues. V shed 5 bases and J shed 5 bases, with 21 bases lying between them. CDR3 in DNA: TGTGCCAGCAGTCCTGGGTCCTTTGGGGGAACGGAGACCCAGTACTTC. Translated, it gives CASSPGSFGGTETQYF.

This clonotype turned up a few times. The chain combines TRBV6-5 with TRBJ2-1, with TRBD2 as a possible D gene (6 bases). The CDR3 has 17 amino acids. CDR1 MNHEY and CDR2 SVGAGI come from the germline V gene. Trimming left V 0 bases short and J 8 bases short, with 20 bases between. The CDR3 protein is CASSYSSSGPRNDEQFF. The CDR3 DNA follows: TGTGCCAGCAGTTACTCCTCGAGCGGGCCTCGGAACGATGAGCAGTTCTTC.

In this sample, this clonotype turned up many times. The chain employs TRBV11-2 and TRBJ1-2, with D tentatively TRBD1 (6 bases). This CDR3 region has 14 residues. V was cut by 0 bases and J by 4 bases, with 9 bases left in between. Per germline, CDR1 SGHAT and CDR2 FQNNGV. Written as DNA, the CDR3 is TGTGCCAGCAGCTTAGATGTGGGGGCCTATGGCTACACCTTC. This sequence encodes CASSLDVGAYGYTF.

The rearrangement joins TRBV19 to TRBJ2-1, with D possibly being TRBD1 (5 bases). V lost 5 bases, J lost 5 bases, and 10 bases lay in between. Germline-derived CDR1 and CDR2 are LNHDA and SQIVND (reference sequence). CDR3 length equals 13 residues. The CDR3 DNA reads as TGTGCCAGTAGTCATATGACAGACAATGAGCAGTTCTTC. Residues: CASSHMTDNEQFF.

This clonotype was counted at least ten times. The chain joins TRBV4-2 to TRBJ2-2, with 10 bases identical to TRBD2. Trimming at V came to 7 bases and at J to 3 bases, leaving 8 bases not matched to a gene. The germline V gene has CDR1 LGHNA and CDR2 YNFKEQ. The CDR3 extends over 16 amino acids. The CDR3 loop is CASMDSGRSDTGELFF. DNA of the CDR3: TGTGCCAGCATGGATAGCGGGAGGTCCGACACCGGGGAGCTGTTTTTT.

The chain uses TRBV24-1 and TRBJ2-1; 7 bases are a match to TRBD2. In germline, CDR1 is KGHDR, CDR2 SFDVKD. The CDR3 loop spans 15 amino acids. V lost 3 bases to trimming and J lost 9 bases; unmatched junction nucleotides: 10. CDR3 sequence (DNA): TGTGCCACCAGTGATCTAGCGGCCGTGGGCGGTGAGCAGTTCTTC. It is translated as CATSDLAAVGGEQFF.

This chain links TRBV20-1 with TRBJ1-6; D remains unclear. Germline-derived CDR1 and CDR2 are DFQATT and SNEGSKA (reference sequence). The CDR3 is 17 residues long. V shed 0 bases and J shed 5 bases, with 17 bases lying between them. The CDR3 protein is CSARDRAVGINNSPLHF. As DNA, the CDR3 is TGCAGTGCTAGAGATCGTGCCGTTGGAATAAATAATTCACCCCTCCACTTT.

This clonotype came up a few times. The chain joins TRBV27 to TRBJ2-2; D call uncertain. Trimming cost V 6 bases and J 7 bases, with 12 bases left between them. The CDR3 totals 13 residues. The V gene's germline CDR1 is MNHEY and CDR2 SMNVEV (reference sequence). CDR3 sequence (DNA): TGTGCCAGCAGCTCGGGCGGCATCGGGGAGCTGTTTTTT. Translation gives CASSSGGIGELFF.

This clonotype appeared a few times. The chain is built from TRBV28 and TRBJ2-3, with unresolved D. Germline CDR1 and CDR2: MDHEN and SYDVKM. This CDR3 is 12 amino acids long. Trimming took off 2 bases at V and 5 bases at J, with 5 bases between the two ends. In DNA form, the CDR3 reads TGTGCCAGCAGTTTAAACGGAGATACGCAGTATTTT. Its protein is CASSLNGDTQYF.

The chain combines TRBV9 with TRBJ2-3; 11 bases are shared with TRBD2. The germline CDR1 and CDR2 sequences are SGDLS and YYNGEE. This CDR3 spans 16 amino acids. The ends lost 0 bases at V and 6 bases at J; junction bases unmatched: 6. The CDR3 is CASSVEGLAVVDTQYF. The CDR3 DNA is TGTGCCAGCAGCGTAGAGGGACTAGCGGTTGTGGATACGCAGTATTTT.

Here the CDR3 DNA reads TGTGCCAGCAGCCAAGGGGGAAGCCCCTATGGCTACACCTTC. Protein sequence: CASSQGGSPYGYTF. This chain connects TRBV3-1 to TRBJ1-2; D ambiguous. The CDR3 loop spans 14 amino acids. Germline V gives CDR1 LGHDT, CDR2 YNNKEL (reference sequence). With 1 base removed from V and 4 bases from J, the gap between germline ends came to 10 bases.

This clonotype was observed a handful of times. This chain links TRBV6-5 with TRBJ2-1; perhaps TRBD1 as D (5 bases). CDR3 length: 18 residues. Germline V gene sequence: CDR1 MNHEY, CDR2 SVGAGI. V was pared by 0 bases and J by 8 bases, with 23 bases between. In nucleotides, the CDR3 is TGTGCCAGCAGTTACTCCGGTTCCAGGATAAAAAGGGGCGATGAGCAGTTCTTC. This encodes CASSYSGSRIKRGDEQFF.

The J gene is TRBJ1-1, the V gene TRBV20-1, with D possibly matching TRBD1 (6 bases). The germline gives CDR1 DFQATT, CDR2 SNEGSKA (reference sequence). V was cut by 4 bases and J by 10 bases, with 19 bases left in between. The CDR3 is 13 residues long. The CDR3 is CSATPGGGASAFF. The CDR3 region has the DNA TGCAGTGCTACCCCCGGGGGGGGGGCATCAGCTTTCTTT.

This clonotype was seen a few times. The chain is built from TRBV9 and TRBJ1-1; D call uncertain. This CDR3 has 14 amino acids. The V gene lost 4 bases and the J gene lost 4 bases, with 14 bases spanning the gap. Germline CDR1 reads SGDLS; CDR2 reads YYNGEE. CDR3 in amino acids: CASSIGPGGTEAFF. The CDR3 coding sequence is TGTGCCAGCAGCATAGGACCCGGCGGCACTGAAGCTTTCTTT.

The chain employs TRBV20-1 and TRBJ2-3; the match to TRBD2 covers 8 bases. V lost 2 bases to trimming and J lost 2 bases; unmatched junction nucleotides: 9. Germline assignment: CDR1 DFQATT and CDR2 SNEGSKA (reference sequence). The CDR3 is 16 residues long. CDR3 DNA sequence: TGCAGTGCTAGATCACTCCTACTAGCGGACACAGATACGCAGTATTTT. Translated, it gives CSARSLLLADTDTQYF.

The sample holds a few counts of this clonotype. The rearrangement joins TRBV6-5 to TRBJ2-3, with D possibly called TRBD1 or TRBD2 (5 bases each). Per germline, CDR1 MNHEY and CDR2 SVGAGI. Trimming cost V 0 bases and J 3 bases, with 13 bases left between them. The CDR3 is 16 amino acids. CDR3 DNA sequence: TGTGCCAGCAGTTACTCGAAAGGGACGGGGACAGATACGCAGTATTTT. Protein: CASSYSKGTGTDTQYF.

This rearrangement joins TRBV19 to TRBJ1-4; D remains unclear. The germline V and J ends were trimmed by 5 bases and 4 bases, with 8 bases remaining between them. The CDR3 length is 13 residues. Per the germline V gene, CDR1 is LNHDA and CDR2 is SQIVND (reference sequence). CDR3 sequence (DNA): TGTGCCAGTAGTTCCGGGTTTAATGAAAAACTGTTTTTT. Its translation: CASSSGFNEKLFF.

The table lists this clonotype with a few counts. CDR3 nucleotides: TGTGCCAGCAGTAATGGAGCGGGCATCACAGATACGCAGTATTTT. Its translation is CASSNGAGITDTQYF. The V gene is TRBV28, the J gene TRBJ2-3; D perhaps matches TRBD2 (6 bases). V was pared by 5 bases and J by 2 bases, with 14 bases between. The CDR3 runs to 15 residues. Germline V gene data show CDR1 as MDHEN and CDR2 as SYDVKM.

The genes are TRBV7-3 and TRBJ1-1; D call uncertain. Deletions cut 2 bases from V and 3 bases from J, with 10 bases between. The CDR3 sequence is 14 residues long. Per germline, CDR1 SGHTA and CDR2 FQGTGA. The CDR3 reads CASSLFGGYTEAFF. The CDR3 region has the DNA TGTGCCAGCAGCTTATTTGGTGGGTACACTGAAGCTTTCTTT.

CDR3 region: CASTGQTGTEAFF. CDR3 bases: TGTGCCAGCACCGGACAGACAGGGACTGAAGCTTTCTTT. The V call is TRBV2, the J call TRBJ1-1; TRBD1 matches at 7 bases. V gave up 7 bases and J gave up 5 bases; unmatched junction bases: 7. Germline lookup yields CDR1 SNHLY and CDR2 FYNNEI. The CDR3 extends over 13 amino acids. The variable domain in full, with the rest retrieved from reference TRBV2 and TRBJ1-1, is EPEVTQTPSHQVTQMGQEVILRCVPISNHLYFYWYRQILGQKVEFLVSFYNNEISEKSEIFDDQFSVERPDGSNFTLKIRSTKLEDSAMYFCASTGQTGTEAFFGQGTRLTVV.

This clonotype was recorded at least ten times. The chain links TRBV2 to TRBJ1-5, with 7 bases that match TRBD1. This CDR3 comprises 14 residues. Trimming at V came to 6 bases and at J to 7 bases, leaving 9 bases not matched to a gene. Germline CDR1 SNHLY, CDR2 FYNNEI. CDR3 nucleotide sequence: TGTGCCAGCAGGGAGGGGGCCAAGGGGCAGCCCCAGCATTTT. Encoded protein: CASREGAKGQPQHF.

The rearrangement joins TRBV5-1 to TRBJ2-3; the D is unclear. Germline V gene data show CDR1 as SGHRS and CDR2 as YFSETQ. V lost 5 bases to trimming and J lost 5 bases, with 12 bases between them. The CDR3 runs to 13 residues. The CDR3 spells CASRVGPGDTQYF. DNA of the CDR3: TGCGCCAGCAGGGTAGGCCCGGGAGATACGCAGTATTTT.

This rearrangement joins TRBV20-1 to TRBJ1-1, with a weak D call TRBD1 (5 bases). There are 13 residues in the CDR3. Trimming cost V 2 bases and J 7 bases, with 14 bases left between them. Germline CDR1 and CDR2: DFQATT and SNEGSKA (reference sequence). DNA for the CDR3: TGCAGTGCTAGACATGGGGGGGGTGGTGAAGCTTTCTTT. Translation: CSARHGGGGEAFF.